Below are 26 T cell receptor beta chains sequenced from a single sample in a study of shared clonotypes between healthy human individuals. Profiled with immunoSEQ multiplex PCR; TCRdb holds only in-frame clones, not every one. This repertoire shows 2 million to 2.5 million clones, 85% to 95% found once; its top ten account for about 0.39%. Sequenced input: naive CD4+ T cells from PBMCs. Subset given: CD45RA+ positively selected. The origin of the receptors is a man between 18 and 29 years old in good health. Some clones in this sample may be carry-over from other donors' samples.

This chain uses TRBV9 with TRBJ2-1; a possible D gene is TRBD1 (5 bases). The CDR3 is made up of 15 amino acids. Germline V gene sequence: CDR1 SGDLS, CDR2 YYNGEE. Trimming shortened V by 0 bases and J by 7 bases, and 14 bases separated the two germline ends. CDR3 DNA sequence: TGTGCCAGCAGCGTAGGTGGCAGGGATTGGAATGAGCAGTTCTTC. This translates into CASSVGGRDWNEQFF.

This chain's CDR3 is CASSSRQTRRTDTQYF. The DNA of the CDR3 is TGTGCCAGCAGCTCCCGACAGACTAGACGTACAGATACGCAGTATTTT. V is TRBV5-4 and J is TRBJ2-3; possibly TRBD2 for D (6 bases). Germline CDR1 is SGHNT and CDR2 is YYREEE (reference sequence). The length of the CDR3 is 16 residues. V lost 3 bases, J lost 3 bases, and 17 bases lay in between.

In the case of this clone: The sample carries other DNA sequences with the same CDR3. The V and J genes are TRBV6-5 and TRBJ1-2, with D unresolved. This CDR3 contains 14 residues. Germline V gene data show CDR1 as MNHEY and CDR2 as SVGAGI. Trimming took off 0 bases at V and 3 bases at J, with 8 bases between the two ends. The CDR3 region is CASSYSGGDYGYTF. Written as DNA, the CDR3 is TGTGCCAGCAGTTACTCGGGTGGGGACTATGGCTACACCTTC.

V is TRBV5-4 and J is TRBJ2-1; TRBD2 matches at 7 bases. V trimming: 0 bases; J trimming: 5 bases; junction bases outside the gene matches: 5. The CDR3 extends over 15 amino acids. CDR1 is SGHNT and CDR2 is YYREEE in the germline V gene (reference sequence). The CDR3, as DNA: TGTGCCAGCAGCTTGGGCGGGAGTAGGCACAATGAGCAGTTCTTC. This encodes CASSLGGSRHNEQFF.

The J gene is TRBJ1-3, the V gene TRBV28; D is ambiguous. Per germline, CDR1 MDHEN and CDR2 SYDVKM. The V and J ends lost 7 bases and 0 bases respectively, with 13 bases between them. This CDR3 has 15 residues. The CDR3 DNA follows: TGTGCCAGCAACACTCGGTCGGGCTCTGGAAACACCATATATTTT. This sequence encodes CASNTRSGSGNTIYF.

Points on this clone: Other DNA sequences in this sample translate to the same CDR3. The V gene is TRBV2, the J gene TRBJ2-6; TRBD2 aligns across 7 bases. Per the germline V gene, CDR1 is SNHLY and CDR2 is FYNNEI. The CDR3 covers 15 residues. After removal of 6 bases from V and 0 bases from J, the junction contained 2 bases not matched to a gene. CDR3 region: CASSRGGSGANVLTF. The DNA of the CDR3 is TGTGCCAGCAGCCGCGGGGGCTCTGGGGCCAACGTCCTGACTTTC.

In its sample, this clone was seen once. DNA for the CDR3: TGTGCCAGCAGTTGGGGAGACAGGGGTTGGGCAGATACGCAGTATTTT. It codes for CASSWGDRGWADTQYF. The chain has TRBV28 and TRBJ2-3, with 8 bases matching TRBD1. The CDR3 has 16 residues. Germline V gene lookup returns CDR1 MDHEN and CDR2 SYDVKM. The V and J ends lost 4 bases and 4 bases, in that order; junction bases with no gene match: 10.

As DNA, the CDR3 is TGCGCCAGCAGCACGCTAGGACTAGCGGGAGGCGTCGGGGAGCTGTTTTTT. Amino acid sequence: CASSTLGLAGGVGELFF. The chain has TRBV5-1 and TRBJ2-2, with TRBD2 identical over 14 bases. The junction had 9 bases not matched to a gene; V was cut back by 4 bases and J by 7 bases. CDR1 SGHRS and CDR2 YFSETQ come from the germline V gene. The CDR3 runs 17 residues.

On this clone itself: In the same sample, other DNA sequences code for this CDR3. Written as DNA, the CDR3 is TGTGCCAGCAGCTCAAGACTAGCGGGAAGCTACAATGAGCAGTTCTTC. Protein product: CASSSRLAGSYNEQFF. V usage is TRBV7-3 and J usage is TRBJ2-1; 11 nucleotides align to TRBD2. There are 16 residues in the CDR3. Germline V gene sequence: CDR1 SGHTA, CDR2 FQGTGA. The ends lost 4 bases at V and 3 bases at J; junction bases unmatched: 5.

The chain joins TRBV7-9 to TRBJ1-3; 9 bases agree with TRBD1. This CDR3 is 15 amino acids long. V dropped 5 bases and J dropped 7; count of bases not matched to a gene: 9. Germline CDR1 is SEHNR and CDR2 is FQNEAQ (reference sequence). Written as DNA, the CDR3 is TGTGCCAGCAGCCCCCCGGGACAGGGAGGGAACACCATATATTTT. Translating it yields CASSPPGQGGNTIYF.

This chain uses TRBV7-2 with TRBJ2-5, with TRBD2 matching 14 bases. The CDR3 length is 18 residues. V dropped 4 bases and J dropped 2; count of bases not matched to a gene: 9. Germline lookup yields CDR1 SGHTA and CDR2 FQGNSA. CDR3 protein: CASSYLGTSGSRQETQYF. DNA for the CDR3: TGTGCCAGCAGCTACTTAGGGACTAGCGGGAGTAGGCAAGAGACCCAGTACTTC. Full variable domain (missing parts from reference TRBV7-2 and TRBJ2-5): GAGVSQSPSNKVTEKGKDVELRCDPISGHTALYWYRQSLGQGLEFLIYFQGNSAPDKSGLPSDRFSAERTGGSVSTLTIQRTQQEDSAVYLCASSYLGTSGSRQETQYFGPGTRLLVL.

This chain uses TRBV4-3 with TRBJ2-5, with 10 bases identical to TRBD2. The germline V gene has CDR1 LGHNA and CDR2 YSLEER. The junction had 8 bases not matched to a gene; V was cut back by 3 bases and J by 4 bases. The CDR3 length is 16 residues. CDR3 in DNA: TGCGCCAGCAGCCAGAGAGCGGGAGGGCCGGGAGAGACCCAGTACTTC. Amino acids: CASSQRAGGPGETQYF.

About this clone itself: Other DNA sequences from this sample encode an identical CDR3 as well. The CDR3 DNA is TGTGCCAGCTCACCCCGGGACAGCCAAGAGACCCAGTACTTC. Protein product: CASSPRDSQETQYF. J is TRBJ2-5 and V is TRBV18; TRBD1 agrees at 7 bases. V lost 3 bases to trimming and J lost 1 base; unmatched junction nucleotides: 2. The germline CDR1 and CDR2 sequences are KGHSH and LQKENI. The length of the CDR3 is 14 residues.

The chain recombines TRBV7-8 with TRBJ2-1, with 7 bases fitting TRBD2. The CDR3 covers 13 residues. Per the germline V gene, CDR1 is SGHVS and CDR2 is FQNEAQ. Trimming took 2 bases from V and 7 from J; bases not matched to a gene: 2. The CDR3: CASSLQAGNEQFF. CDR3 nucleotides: TGTGCCAGCAGCTTACAAGCGGGGAATGAGCAGTTCTTC.

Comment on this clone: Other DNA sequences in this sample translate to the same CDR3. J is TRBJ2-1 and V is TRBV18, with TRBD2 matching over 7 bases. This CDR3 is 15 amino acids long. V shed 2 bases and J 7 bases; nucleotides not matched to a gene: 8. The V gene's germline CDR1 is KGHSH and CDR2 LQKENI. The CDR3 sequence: CASSPGSGRGNEQFF. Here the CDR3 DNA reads TGTGCCAGCTCACCAGGTAGCGGGCGGGGGAATGAGCAGTTCTTC.

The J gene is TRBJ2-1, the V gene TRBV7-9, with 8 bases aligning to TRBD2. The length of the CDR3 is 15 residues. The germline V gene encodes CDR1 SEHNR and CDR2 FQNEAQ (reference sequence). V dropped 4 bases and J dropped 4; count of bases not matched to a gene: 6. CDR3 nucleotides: TGTGCCAGCAGCTCAGGAGCTAGCGGGTACAATGAGCAGTTCTTC. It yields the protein CASSSGASGYNEQFF.

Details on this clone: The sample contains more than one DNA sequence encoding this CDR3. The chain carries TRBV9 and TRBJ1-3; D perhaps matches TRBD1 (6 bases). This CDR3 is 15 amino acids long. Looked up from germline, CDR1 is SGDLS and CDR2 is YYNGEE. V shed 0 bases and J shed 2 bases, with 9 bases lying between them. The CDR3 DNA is TGTGCCAGCAGCGTAGAGGGGGGTGCTGGAAACACCATATATTTT. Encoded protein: CASSVEGGAGNTIYF.

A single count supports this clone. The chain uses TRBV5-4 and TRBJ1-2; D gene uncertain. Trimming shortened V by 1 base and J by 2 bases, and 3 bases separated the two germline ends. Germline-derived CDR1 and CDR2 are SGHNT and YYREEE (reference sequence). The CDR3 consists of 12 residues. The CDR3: CASSLINYGYTF. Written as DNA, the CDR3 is TGTGCCAGCAGCTTGATAAACTATGGCTACACCTTC.

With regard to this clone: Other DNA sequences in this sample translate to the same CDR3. The CDR3 loop is CSAVSTDTQYF. CDR3 nucleotide sequence: TGCAGTGCTGTAAGCACAGATACGCAGTATTTT. The gene calls are TRBV20-1 and TRBJ2-3; D uncertain. The germline gives CDR1 DFQATT, CDR2 SNEGSKA (reference sequence). There are 11 residues in the CDR3. Trimming cost V 5 bases and J 0 bases, with 3 bases left between them.

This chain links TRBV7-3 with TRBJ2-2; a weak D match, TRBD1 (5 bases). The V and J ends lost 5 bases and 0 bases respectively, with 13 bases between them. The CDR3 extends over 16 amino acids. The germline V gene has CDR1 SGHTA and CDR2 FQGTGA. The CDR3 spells CASSALRVTNTGELFF. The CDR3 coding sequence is TGTGCCAGCAGCGCCCTCAGGGTGACGAACACCGGGGAGCTGTTTTTT.

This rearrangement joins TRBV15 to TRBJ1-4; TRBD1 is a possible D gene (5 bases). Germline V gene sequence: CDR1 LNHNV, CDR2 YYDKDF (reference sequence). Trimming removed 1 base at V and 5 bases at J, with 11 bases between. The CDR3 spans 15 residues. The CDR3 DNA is TGTGCCACCAGCAGAGTTACCGACAGAAATGAAAAACTGTTTTTT. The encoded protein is CATSRVTDRNEKLFF.

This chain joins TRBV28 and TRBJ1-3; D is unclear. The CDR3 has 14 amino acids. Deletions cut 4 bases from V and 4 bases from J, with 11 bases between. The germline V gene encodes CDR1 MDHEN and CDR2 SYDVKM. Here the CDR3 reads CASSSRHEGNTIYF. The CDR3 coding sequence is TGTGCCAGCAGTTCGAGACACGAAGGAAACACCATATATTTT.

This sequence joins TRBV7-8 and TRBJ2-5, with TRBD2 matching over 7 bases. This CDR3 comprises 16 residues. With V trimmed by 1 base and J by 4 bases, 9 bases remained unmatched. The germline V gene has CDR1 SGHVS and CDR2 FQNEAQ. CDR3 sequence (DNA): TGTGCCAGCAGCTTAGGTCCTAGCGGTCGCGGAGAGACCCAGTACTTC. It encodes CASSLGPSGRGETQYF. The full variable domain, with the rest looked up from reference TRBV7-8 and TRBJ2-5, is GAGVSQSPRYKVAKRGQDVALRCDPISGHVSLFWYQQALGQGPEFLTYFQNEAQLDKSGLPSDRFFAERPEGSVSTLKIQRTQQEDSAVYLCASSLGPSGRGETQYFGPGTRLLVL.

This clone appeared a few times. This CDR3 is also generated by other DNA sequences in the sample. This CDR3 is CASRGGNTEAFF. The CDR3 DNA reads TGTGCCAGCAGGGGGGGGAACACTGAAGCTTTCTTT. V gene TRBV28 combines with J gene TRBJ1-1, with D tentatively TRBD1 (5 bases). V was cut by 6 bases and J by 1 base, with 6 bases left in between. Germline-derived CDR1 and CDR2 are MDHEN and SYDVKM. The CDR3 covers 12 residues.

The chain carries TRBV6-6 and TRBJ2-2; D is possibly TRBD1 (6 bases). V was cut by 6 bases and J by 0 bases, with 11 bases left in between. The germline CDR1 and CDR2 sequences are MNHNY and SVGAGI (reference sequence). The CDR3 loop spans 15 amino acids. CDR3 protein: CASSPQGANTGELFF. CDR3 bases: TGTGCCAGCAGCCCACAGGGAGCGAACACCGGGGAGCTGTTTTTT.

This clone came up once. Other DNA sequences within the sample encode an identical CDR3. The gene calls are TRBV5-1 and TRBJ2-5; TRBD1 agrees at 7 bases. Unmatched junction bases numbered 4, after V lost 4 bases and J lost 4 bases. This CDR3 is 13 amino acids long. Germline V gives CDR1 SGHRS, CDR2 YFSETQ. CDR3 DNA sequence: TGCGCCAGCAGCCTGGGACAGCGAGAGACCCAGTACTTC. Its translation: CASSLGQRETQYF.